These T cell receptor beta chains were read from a single sample in a study of shared clonotypes between healthy human individuals. The method was immunoSEQ multiplex PCR; TCRdb's version includes in-frame clones alone and lacks a portion of them. The sample contains over 850,000 clones, 75% to 85% of which appear only once. What was sequenced was memory CD4+ T cells from PBMCs. The origin of the receptors is a man aged 18 to 29 in good health. Some clones in this sample may be carry-over from other donors' samples. The CDR3 runs from the conserved cysteine through the conserved F or W.

CDR3 protein	V gene	J gene
CASSFGGHTNTEAFF	TRBV5-6	TRBJ1-1
CASSHALAGDTGELFF	TRBV4-2	TRBJ2-2
CASSMALASTNEKLFF	TRBV5-1	TRBJ1-4
CASSLYRPTGAGELFF	TRBV28	TRBJ2-2
CASSLPLNLDGNSNQPQHF	TRBV7-2	TRBJ1-5
CASSSPTGIQLNNEQFF	TRBV27	TRBJ2-1
CSVEDQKETNYGYTF	TRBV29-1	TRBJ1-2
CASSLGDRTSGNTIYF	TRBV5-1	TRBJ1-3
CASSQAANRGRGYTF	TRBV14	TRBJ1-2
CASSLSDRVGTGELFF	TRBV5-4	TRBJ2-2
CASSLNFFGTEAFF	TRBV4-1	TRBJ1-1
CASSASGSAGNEKLFF	TRBV5-1	TRBJ1-4
CAISYPTGTGNYEQYF	TRBV10-3	TRBJ2-7
CAGGASGTYEQYF	TRBV30	TRBJ2-7
CASTPSLAGAYEQYF	TRBV28	TRBJ2-7
CASSPGTGRNNQPQHF	TRBV28	TRBJ1-5
CASSLAGLRNEQFF	TRBV11-1	TRBJ2-1
CASRAIRGSTDTQYF	TRBV27	TRBJ2-3
CASLGLNLRDPRRTEAFF	TRBV19	TRBJ1-1
CASSRRVGGRTYEQYF	TRBV4-3	TRBJ2-7
CASSQNPGGSGANVLTF	TRBV4-3	TRBJ2-6
CASCPIGSYNEQFF	TRBV4-1	TRBJ2-1
CASSFLPQVSGNTIYF	TRBV9	TRBJ1-3
CASSRYSSSGANVLTF	TRBV19	TRBJ2-6
CASSLTGLAGPNSYEQYF	TRBV27	.
CASRPRQVRGYEQFF	TRBV11-2	TRBJ2-1
CASTTDRTLYGYTF	TRBV18	TRBJ1-2
CASSDNRGPNTIYF	TRBV19	TRBJ1-3
CASSPGGQGAYNEQFF	TRBV7-3	TRBJ2-1
CASSPTVLTEAFF	TRBV5-5	TRBJ1-1